The count of the clone carrying this T cell receptor (beta chain) is one. Original analysis: For nucleated cells, counts were estimated from reference gene primer amplification. The assay was immunoSEQ multiplex PCR, and TCRdb's table has in-frame clones only and misses some. That table supplies the V and J calls and clone size; D and trimming were determined from the DNA. The sample holds about 280,000 clones; about 82% are singletons and the top ten take 5.1%. Germline values: CDR1 MDHEN, CDR2 SYDVKM. This CDR3 is built from 12 residues. This sample is part of a study of blood T cell repertoires in COVID-19. Background on the study: The origin of the acute and convalescent COVID-19 samples was the United States, Italy and Spain. Sources were T cells, B-cell-depleted T cells, or PBMCs; the material itself was cDNA or gDNA.

Sequenced: peripheral blood. The gene calls are TRBV28 and TRBJ2-2; 8 bases fit TRBD2. This receptor was taken from a man aged 50 to 60 with active or convalescent COVID-19. CDR3 loop: CATREGGGELFF. CDR3 DNA sequence: TGTGCTACTCGGGAGGGCGGCGGGGAGCTGTTTTTT. The full variable domain, with the rest looked up from reference TRBV28 and TRBJ2-2, is DVKVTQSSRYLVKRTGEKVFLECVQDMDHENMFWYRQDPGLGLRLIYFSYDVKMKEKGDIPEGYSVSREKKERFSLILESASTNQTSMYLCATREGGGELFFGEGSRLTVL.